This T cell receptor beta chain derives from a study of blood T cell repertoires in COVID-19. Study details: Sites in the United States, Italy and Spain provided acute and convalescent COVID-19 samples. PBMCs, B-cell-depleted T cells, or T cells were the source of the cDNA or gDNA that made up the material.

Original analysis: Reference gene primer amplification in the assay estimated nucleated cell counts. The table came from immunoSEQ multiplex PCR; TCRdb's copy has only in-frame clones and leaves some out. Clone size and V and J calls were adopted from that table, with D and trimming inferred from the DNA. Here the sample spans approximately 75,000 clones, almost 85% being singletons. V was trimmed by 0 bases and J by 5 bases, leaving 19 bases between them. The CDR3 has 17 amino acids. CDR1 MGHRA and CDR2 YSYEKL come from the germline V gene. V usage is TRBV4-1 and J usage is TRBJ1-2; D gene uncertain. The source of this sequence is a human donor in a cohort sampled during active COVID-19. The sample taken for sequencing was peripheral blood. The CDR3: CASSQDVTAYNYYGYTF. CDR3 DNA: TGCGCCAGCAGCCAAGATGTAACCGCTTATAACTATTATGGCTACACCTTC.